This T cell receptor (beta chain) was identified during a study of early T cells in non-severe SARS-CoV-2 infection. The wider study: Bulk RNA isolated from unsorted whole blood underwent sequencing; chains were not paired.

Study observations and caveats: Matching with VDJdb favored anti-spike CD8 responses (missing private and CD4 specificities).

This clonotype was seen repeatedly, ten times or more. The antigen remains undetermined. Individual cDNA molecules each received unique molecular identifiers attached to them. Each CDR3 protein gets one entry after TCRdb re-called the 5' RACE reads with MiXCR. The data hold tens of thousands of distinct CDR3 sequences, with roughly an eighth observed a single time. The source material was whole blood. The sequence was collected from an adult who was a healthcare worker with PCR-confirmed SARS-CoV-2 infection or an uninfected control (not recorded which).

The CDR3 loop reads CASSYSIVVPGQYNSPLHF. CDR3 DNA sequence: TGTGCCAGCAGTTACTCGATAGTCGTGCCGGGACAATATAATTCACCCCTCCACTTT. This chain connects TRBV6-5 to TRBJ1-6, with D possibly TRBD1 on 6 matching bases. Germline assignment: CDR1 MNHEY and CDR2 SVGAGI. The CDR3 is 19 residues long. V was clipped by 0 bases and J by 4 bases, with 19 bases between them.